The T cell receptor (beta chain) under discussion was sequenced for a study of cytomegalovirus exposure and HLA in healthy donors. Overall study context: A prior analysis found roughly 100 million unique TCR beta sequences from around 200 million T cells.

Notes on this clone: Antigen unknown.

V shed 3 bases and J shed 5 bases, with 22 bases lying between them. The CDR3 has 16 residues. From germline, CDR1 is SQVTM and CDR2 ANQGSEA. Broader study findings: The presence/absence work took it that sequencing depth was about the same across donors. Beyond CMV serostatus, there was no information to go on about immune exposure.

With 60 Vbeta and 13 Jbeta primers, the PCR was carried out. Clones were read by immunoSEQ multiplex PCR, and TCRdb kept only the in-frame ones, dropping some. The sample has fewer than 120,000 clones; around 87% are singletons. The receptor's source is a man aged 40-49 years in good health and CMV-seronegative. The sample consisted of PBMCs. This rearrangement joins TRBV29-1 to TRBJ1-1; perhaps TRBD1 as D (5 bases). DNA of the CDR3: TGCAGCGTTGATCCGCGGGGCCTCTATACCGAAACTGAAGCTTTCTTT. It encodes CSVDPRGLYTETEAFF.